This T cell receptor beta chain derives from a study of T cells after yellow fever vaccination. Study information: SMART-Seq v4 Ultra Low Input served to prepare low-cell-number fractions. Broader study findings: Most clones from primary vaccination were detected again post-booster (about 96% CD4, roughly 91% CD8). There was a possibility that FACS-sorted repertoires contained abundant clonotypes contaminating from the bulk population.

This clonotype was detected many times. The antigen remains unidentified. The CDR3 covers 11 residues. V lost 5 bases to trimming and J lost 6 bases, with 10 bases between them. The germline CDR1 and CDR2 sequences are DFQATT and SNEGSKA (reference sequence). A single record per CDR3 protein comes from TCRdb applying MiXCR to the 5' RACE reads. The sample has around 320,000 distinct CDR3 sequences, 7.5% to 9% seen once. The clonotype was recovered from a young man who received the YFV17D yellow fever vaccine. The chain couples TRBV20-1 to TRBJ2-5, with D perhaps matching TRBD1 (5 bases). Sequencing was performed on CD4+ T cells sorted from PBMCs, taken 5 days after the yellow fever booster vaccination. CDR3 sequence reads: CSAGHQKTQYF. The CDR3 nucleotides read TGCAGTGCTGGACATCAGAAGACCCAGTACTTC.